The 3 T cell receptor beta chains reported below all come from one sample, sequenced in a study of blood T cell repertoires in COVID-19. Measured with immunoSEQ multiplex PCR; TCRdb has only the in-frame clones, and not every one. The data contain about 150,000 clones, roughly 84% of them singletons. Sequencing was done on a sample of peripheral blood. These receptors all stem from a man older than 75 with COVID-19, enrolled during active disease.

The chain is built from TRBV5-1 and TRBJ2-5; TRBD2 aligns across 15 bases. The CDR3 is made up of 18 amino acids. The trim removed 3 bases at V and 5 bases at J, leaving 11 bases unmatched. Germline-derived CDR1 and CDR2 are SGHRS and YFSETQ. The CDR3 nucleotides are TGCGCCAGCAGCTCTGGGACTAGCGGGGGGCTCGGTAAGGAGACCCAGTACTTC. As protein: CASSSGTSGGLGKETQYF.

The V and J genes are TRBV5-4 and TRBJ1-1, with a tentative D call TRBD1 (5 bases). Germline values: CDR1 SGHNT, CDR2 YYREEE (reference sequence). The CDR3 is 14 residues long. V was clipped by 5 bases and J by 3 bases, with 14 bases between them. The CDR3 is CASRRGGTYTEAFF. CDR3 nucleotides: TGTGCCAGCAGACGGGGGGGTACGTACACTGAAGCTTTCTTT.

This chain connects TRBV7-9 to TRBJ2-1; 7 bases map to TRBD1. Germline assignment: CDR1 SEHNR and CDR2 FQNEAQ (reference sequence). The junction had 21 bases not matched to a gene; V was cut back by 4 bases and J by 9 bases. The CDR3 loop spans 18 amino acids. This chain's CDR3 is CASSSERDRESYGAEQFF. CDR3 coding DNA: TGTGCCAGCAGCTCCGAAAGAGACAGGGAATCGTATGGGGCTGAGCAGTTCTTC.